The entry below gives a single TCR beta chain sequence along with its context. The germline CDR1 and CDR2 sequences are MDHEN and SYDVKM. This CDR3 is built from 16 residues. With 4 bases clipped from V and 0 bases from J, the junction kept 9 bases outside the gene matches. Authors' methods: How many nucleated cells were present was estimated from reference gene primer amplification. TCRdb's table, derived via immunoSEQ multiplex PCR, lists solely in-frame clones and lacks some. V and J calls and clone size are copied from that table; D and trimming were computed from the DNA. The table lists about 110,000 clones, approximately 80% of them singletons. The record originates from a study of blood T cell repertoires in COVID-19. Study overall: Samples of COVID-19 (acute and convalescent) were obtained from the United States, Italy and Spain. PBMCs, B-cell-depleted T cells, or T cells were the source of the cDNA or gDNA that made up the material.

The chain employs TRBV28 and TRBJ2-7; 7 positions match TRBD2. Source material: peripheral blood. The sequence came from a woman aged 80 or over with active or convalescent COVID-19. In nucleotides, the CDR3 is TGTGCCAGCAGTTCCACTAGCGCTAGAATCTCCTACGAGCAGTACTTC. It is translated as CASSSTSARISYEQYF.